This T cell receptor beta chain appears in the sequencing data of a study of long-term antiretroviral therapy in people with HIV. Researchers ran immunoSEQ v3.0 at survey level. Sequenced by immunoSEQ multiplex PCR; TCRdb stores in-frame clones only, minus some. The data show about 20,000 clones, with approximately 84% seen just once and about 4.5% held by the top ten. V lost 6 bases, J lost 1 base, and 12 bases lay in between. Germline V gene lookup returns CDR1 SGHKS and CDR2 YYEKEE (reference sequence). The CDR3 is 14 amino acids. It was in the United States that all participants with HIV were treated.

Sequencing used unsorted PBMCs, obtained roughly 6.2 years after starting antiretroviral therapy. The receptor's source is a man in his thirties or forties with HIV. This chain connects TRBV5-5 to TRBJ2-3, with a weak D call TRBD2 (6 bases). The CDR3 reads CASTRRDGTDTQYF. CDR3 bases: TGTGCCAGCACCCGGAGGGATGGCACAGATACGCAGTATTTT.